These T cell receptor beta chains were read from a single sample in a study of tumor-infiltrating lymphocytes in localized non-small cell lung cancer. The table came from immunoSEQ multiplex PCR; TCRdb's copy has only in-frame clones and leaves some out. The sample shows 11,000 or so clones, about 86% of them seen only once. Sequenced material: uninvolved lung tissue not adjacent to the tumor. The receptors were sampled from a human donor with non-small cell lung cancer. CDR3s include the opening cysteine and the closing phenylalanine or tryptophan. Fields, in order: CDR3 protein, CDR3 DNA, V gene, D gene, clone size, J gene. D genes are given only for firm matches. For some rows the clone size is stated as once, few or many, or as a class when expanded; others skip it.

CASSLERGHGYTF | TGTGCCAGCAGCTTAGAGAGGGGACATGGCTACACCTTC | TRBV7-9 | NA | NA | TRBJ1-2
CASSLGQGKDSPLHF | TGTGCCAGCAGCTTAGGTCAGGGGAAAGATTCACCCCTCCACTTT | TRBV7-9 | NA | once | TRBJ1-6
CASSVGAFNEKLFF | TGTGCCAGCAGCGTAGGGGCGTTCAATGAAAAACTGTTTTTT | TRBV9 | NA | NA | TRBJ1-4
CASSARTSFNTGELFF | TGTGCCAGCAGTGCTAGGACTAGCTTTAACACCGGGGAGCTGTTTTTT | TRBV6-1 | TRBD2 | NA | TRBJ2-2
CSARSSSEAFF | TGCAGTGCTAGATCTAGCAGTGAAGCTTTCTTT | TRBV20-1 | NA | NA | TRBJ1-1
CASTAGTYEQYF | TGTGCCAGCACCGCAGGGACCTACGAGCAGTACTTC | TRBV6-5 | NA | NA | TRBJ2-7
CASSRWTGRINQPQHF | TGTGCCAGCAGTCGATGGACAGGGAGGATCAATCAGCCCCAGCATTTT | TRBV11-3 | TRBD1 | NA | TRBJ1-5
CASSQGGQQGANYGYTF | TGTGCCAGCAGCCAAGGTGGTCAACAGGGCGCTAACTATGGCTACACCTTC | TRBV4-2 | NA | NA | TRBJ1-2
CASRMTENTEAFF | TGTGCCAGCCGGATGACGGAGAACACTGAAGCTTTCTTT | TRBV6-4 | NA | once | TRBJ1-1
CASSLLGQGSTEAFF | TGTGCCAGCAGCCTACTAGGACAGGGATCCACTGAAGCTTTCTTT | TRBV7-8 | TRBD1 | NA | TRBJ1-1
CAGYRDTGERFYEQYF | TGCGCCGGTTACCGGGACACGGGAGAGAGATTCTACGAGCAGTACTTC | TRBV5-1 | NA | NA | TRBJ2-7
CASSPIGQQEVEAFF | TGTGCCAGCTCACCGATCGGACAGCAGGAGGTCGAAGCTTTCTTT | TRBV18 | NA | NA | TRBJ1-1
CASSYEQFYGYTF | TGTGCCAGCAGTTACGAACAATTCTATGGCTACACCTTC | TRBV6-5 | NA | NA | TRBJ1-2
CASRGGRGLYYGYTF | TGTGCCAGCAGGGGCGGCAGGGGGCTGTACTATGGCTACACCTTC | TRBV2 | TRBD1 | NA | TRBJ1-2
CASSYGASNQPQHF | TGTGCCAGCAGTTACGGAGCTAGCAATCAGCCCCAGCATTTT | TRBV6-5 | NA | NA | TRBJ1-5
CSVMGSHDGYTF | TGCAGCGTTATGGGATCCCACGATGGCTACACCTTC | TRBV29-1 | NA | NA | TRBJ1-2
CASSLGDRANSPLHF | TGTGCCAGCAGCTTAGGGGACAGGGCCAATTCACCCCTCCACTTT | TRBV11-2 | TRBD1 | NA | TRBJ1-6
CASSFVGPSEQYF | TGTGCCAGCAGCTTCGTCGGGCCATCGGAGCAGTACTTC | TRBV11-2 | NA | NA | TRBJ2-7
CASSLARRNTEAFF | TGCGCCAGCAGCTTGGCCCGCAGGAACACTGAAGCTTTCTTT | TRBV5-1 | NA | NA | TRBJ1-1
CASSQVGAYQETQYF | TGTGCCAGCAGCCAAGTAGGGGCGTACCAAGAGACCCAGTACTTC | TRBV4-2 | NA | NA | TRBJ2-5
CASSYGQAGMDEQYF | TGCGCCAGCAGCTACGGACAGGCGGGGATGGACGAGCAGTACTTC | TRBV5-1 | NA | NA | TRBJ2-7
CASSQELTGFGYNEQFF | TGCGCCAGCAGCCAAGAATTGACAGGGTTTGGCTACAATGAGCAGTTCTTC | TRBV4-3 | TRBD1 | NA | TRBJ2-1
CASTRGGTGELFF | TGTGCCAGCACTCGAGGGGGCACCGGGGAGCTGTTTTTT | TRBV6-6 | NA | NA | TRBJ2-2
CAWSRSRDTEAFF | TGTGCCTGGAGCCGAAGTCGGGACACTGAAGCTTTCTTT | TRBV30 | NA | NA | TRBJ1-1
CASNTLAGVGETQYF | TGTGCCAGCAATACTCTAGCGGGGGTAGGAGAGACCCAGTACTTC | TRBV2 | TRBD2 | NA | TRBJ2-5
CASREAQGFQETQYF | TGTGCCAGCAGGGAAGCACAGGGCTTCCAAGAGACCCAGTACTTC | TRBV7-2 | NA | NA | TRBJ2-5
CASSLGGAGRNEQFF | TGTGCCAGCAGCTTGGGGGGGGCGGGTAGGAATGAGCAGTTCTTC | TRBV5-5 | NA | NA | TRBJ2-1
CASSAGTGGSYEQYF | TGTGCCAGCAGTGCGGGGACAGGGGGCTCTTACGAGCAGTACTTC | TRBV2 | TRBD1 | NA | TRBJ2-7
CASSQGINTNYGYTF | TGCGCCAGCAGCCAAGGGATCAATACCAACTATGGCTACACCTTC | TRBV4-1 | NA | NA | TRBJ1-2
CASSVDWMGTGNIQYF | TGTGCCAGCAGCGTGGACTGGATGGGGACGGGAAACATTCAGTACTTC | TRBV9 | NA | NA | TRBJ2-4
CASSLAGASGELFF | TGTGCCAGCAGCCTAGCGGGGGCAAGCGGGGAGCTGTTTTTT | TRBV7-9 | TRBD2 | once | TRBJ2-2
CASSQVPGLAGSGANVLTF | TGTGCCAGCAGCCAAGTCCCGGGACTAGCGGGCTCTGGGGCCAACGTCCTGACTTTC | TRBV4-2 | TRBD2 | NA | TRBJ2-6
CASSLGRANTEAFF | TGCGCCAGCAGCTTGGGCAGGGCTAACACTGAAGCTTTCTTT | TRBV5-1 | NA | few | TRBJ1-1
CASSQEQPSYEQYF | TGTGCCAGCAGCCAAGAACAGCCCTCCTACGAGCAGTACTTC | TRBV4-2 | NA | NA | TRBJ2-7
CASSEVDSSGLGQYF | TGTGCCAGCAGTGAAGTCGACAGTTCTGGTCTCGGGCAGTACTTC | TRBV6-1 | NA | few | TRBJ2-7
CASSLGVNTEAFF | TGTGCCAGCAGCTTAGGAGTTAACACTGAAGCTTTCTTT | TRBV11-2 | NA | NA | TRBJ1-1
CSAPGATGYTF | TGCAGTGCTCCCGGGGCGACTGGCTACACCTTC | TRBV20-1 | NA | few | TRBJ1-2
CASSPQGTVWDGYTF | TGTGCCAGCAGCCCACAAGGGACAGTCTGGGATGGCTACACCTTC | TRBV6-1 | TRBD1 | NA | TRBJ1-2
CASSLAGQAYGYTF | TGTGCCAGCAGCTTAGCTGGACAGGCCTATGGCTACACCTTC | TRBV7-8 | TRBD1 | medium-sized | TRBJ1-2
CASSLAGTGSEKLFF | TGCGCCAGCAGCTTGGCGGGGACAGGCAGTGAAAAACTGTTTTTT | TRBV5-1 | TRBD1 | NA | TRBJ1-4
CASSSGDYGYTF | TGTGCCAGCAGCTCCGGGGATTATGGCTACACCTTC | TRBV7-9 | NA | NA | TRBJ1-2
CASSIGAGPQNIQYF | TGTGCCAGTAGTATAGGGGCGGGACCGCAGAACATTCAGTACTTC | TRBV19 | NA | NA | TRBJ2-4
CASSPGTGDNQPQHF | TGTGCCAGCTCACCGGGGACAGGCGACAATCAGCCCCAGCATTTT | TRBV18 | TRBD1 | NA | TRBJ1-5
CASSLEPTYEQYF | TGTGCTAGCAGCTTAGAACCGACCTACGAGCAGTACTTC | TRBV7-7 | NA | NA | TRBJ2-7
CASSGILGYGYTF | TGTGCCAGCAGTGGGATTTTGGGCTATGGCTACACCTTC | TRBV25-1 | NA | NA | TRBJ1-2
CASSQVKRSYNEQFF | TGTGCCAGCAGCCAAGTCAAGCGCTCCTACAATGAGCAGTTCTTC | TRBV14 | NA | NA | TRBJ2-1
CASSPREHYEQYF | TGTGCCAGCTCACCCCGGGAGCACTACGAGCAGTACTTC | TRBV18 | NA | NA | TRBJ2-7
CASSQEETSVNEQYF | TGCGCCAGCAGCCAAGAGGAGACTAGCGTCAACGAGCAGTACTTC | TRBV4-1 | TRBD2 | NA | TRBJ2-7
CASSLRVSSDEKLFF | TGTGCCAGCAGCCTCAGGGTTAGCAGTGATGAAAAACTGTTTTTT | TRBV7-9 | NA | few | TRBJ1-4
CASSYDGWQPQHF | TGTGCCAGCAGTTACGACGGATGGCAGCCCCAGCATTTT | TRBV6-6 | NA | NA | TRBJ1-5